These 11 T cell receptor beta chains were sequenced from one sample in a study of beta chain features in type 1 diabetes. Reverse transcription of all isolated RNA meant that expressed TCRB transcripts were sequenced. The data were produced by immunoSEQ multiplex PCR, yet TCRdb's version contains in-frame clones alone and is incomplete. The data contain 150,000 or so clones, approximately 10% of them singletons. What was sequenced was central memory CD4+ T cells from blood. These receptor sequences come from a woman in her thirties or forties in good health.

The table lists this clone with many counts. The rearrangement links TRBV18 to TRBJ2-2; D perhaps matches TRBD2 (5 bases). Trimming removed 3 bases from V and 2 bases from J, with 13 bases in between. The CDR3 length is 16 residues. Germline-derived CDR1 and CDR2 are KGHSH and LQKENI. CDR3 sequence reads: CASSPRASGNTGELFF. The CDR3 nucleotides are TGTGCCAGCTCACCGAGGGCCAGCGGCAACACCGGGGAGCTGTTTTTT.

This sequence joins TRBV2 and TRBJ2-4; 8 nucleotides agree with TRBD2. The CDR3 consists of 19 residues. After removal of 8 bases from V and 4 bases from J, the junction contained 22 bases not matched to a gene. The germline gives CDR1 SNHLY, CDR2 FYNNEI. For the CDR3, the DNA is TGTGCCAGCGGAGGAGGGGGAGGCCGGGGGGGCATCCCAAAAAACATTCAGTACTTC. Protein sequence: CASGGGGGRGGIPKNIQYF.

This clone was counted a few times. This chain uses TRBV29-1 with TRBJ2-2; TRBD2 might be the D (6 bases). Germline V lookup: CDR1 SQVTM, CDR2 ANQGSEA. Trimming removed 4 bases from V and 0 bases from J, with 9 bases in between. The CDR3 covers 14 residues. The CDR3 DNA sequence: TGCAGCGTTGGAGGGGAGGCGAACACCGGGGAGCTGTTTTTT. This sequence encodes CSVGGEANTGELFF.

The genes are TRBV11-2 and TRBJ1-1; TRBD1 might be the D (5 bases). The CDR3 has 15 amino acids. V was clipped by 0 bases and J by 2 bases, with 10 bases between them. The germline V gene has CDR1 SGHAT and CDR2 FQNNGV. The CDR3 here is CASSLDGGSNTEAFF. The CDR3 nucleotides read TGTGCCAGCAGCTTAGATGGGGGGAGCAACACTGAAGCTTTCTTT.

This clone came up many times. This chain connects TRBV7-8 to TRBJ1-5; 9 nucleotides line up with TRBD1. This CDR3 is 14 amino acids long. CDR1 is SGHVS and CDR2 is FQNEAQ in the germline V gene. J lost 6 bases, V lost 3 bases, and 3 bases had no gene match. CDR3 DNA: TGTGCCAGCAGCTTCGGGACAGGGTCTCAGCCCCAGCATTTT. This encodes CASSFGTGSQPQHF.

Only a few counts were recorded for this clone. The chain carries TRBV7-2 and TRBJ2-3, with D perhaps TRBD1 (6 bases). Trimming shortened V by 1 base and J by 2 bases, and 10 bases separated the two germline ends. The CDR3 is made up of 15 amino acids. Germline V lookup: CDR1 SGHTA, CDR2 FQGNSA. The CDR3 nucleotides read TGTGCCAGCAGCTTAGAGGGACACAACACAGATACGCAGTATTTT. This sequence encodes CASSLEGHNTDTQYF.

The CDR3 spells CASTTGTGSPYEQYF. For the CDR3, the DNA is TGTGCCAGCACCACAGGGACGGGTAGTCCCTACGAGCAGTACTTC. The chain joins TRBV11-2 to TRBJ2-7; D possibly corresponds to TRBD1 (6 bases). The CDR3 is 15 residues long. Trimming took 7 bases from V and 2 from J, leaving 18 bases between them. Germline V gene lookup returns CDR1 SGHAT and CDR2 FQNNGV.

The gene calls are TRBV9 and TRBJ2-7, with 10 bases that match TRBD2. The J segment lost 3 bases and the V segment lost 0 bases, leaving 6 bases of the junction unmatched. The CDR3 covers 16 residues. Germline assignment: CDR1 SGDLS and CDR2 YYNGEE. The CDR3 coding sequence is TGTGCCAGCAGCGTAGATCGGACTAGCGGTTACTACGAGCAGTACTTC. It codes for CASSVDRTSGYYEQYF.

This clone was counted between two and nine times. CDR3 sequence (DNA): TGCGCCAGCAGCCAAGAAGCGGGGGGGCGCACCGGGGAGCTGTTTTTT. Protein: CASSQEAGGRTGELFF. The V call is TRBV4-1, the J call TRBJ2-2; TRBD2 agrees at 10 bases. After removal of 0 bases from V and 4 bases from J, the junction contained 2 bases not matched to a gene. This CDR3 contains 16 residues. Per the germline V gene, CDR1 is MGHRA and CDR2 is YSYEKL.

The chain uses TRBV28 and TRBJ2-7; a possible D gene is TRBD1 (6 bases). This CDR3 has 15 residues. CDR1 MDHEN and CDR2 SYDVKM come from the germline V gene. Trimming left V 4 bases short and J 0 bases short, with 13 bases between. CDR3 bases: TGTGCCAGCAGTTCGACAGGCGAGAGCTCCTACGAGCAGTACTTC. Encoded protein: CASSSTGESSYEQYF. Complete variable domain (other parts from reference TRBV28 and TRBJ2-7): DVKVTQSSRYLVKRTGEKVFLECVQDMDHENMFWYRQDPGLGLRLIYFSYDVKMKEKGDIPEGYSVSREKKERFSLILESASTNQTSMYLCASSSTGESSYEQYFGPGTRLTVT.

This clone was seen a few times. The chain employs TRBV15 and TRBJ1-3, with D unclear. This CDR3 region has 18 residues. With 1 base removed from V and 0 bases from J, the gap between germline ends came to 16 bases. Germline V lookup: CDR1 LNHNV, CDR2 YYDKDF (reference sequence). The CDR3 bases are TGTGCCACCAGCAGAGCTACAGTGGGCCCCGGCTCTGGAAACACCATATATTTT. Translation: CATSRATVGPGSGNTIYF.